The 30 T cell receptor beta chains below were found in one sample sequenced in a study of T-cell reconstitution after alpha-beta-depleted transplantation in children. Preparing the TCRbeta library involved the use of unique molecular identifiers. TCRdb analysed the PCR reads with MiXCR anew, one entry per CDR3 protein. The repertoire holds 400,000 to 550,000 distinct CDR3 sequences, with over 9.5% as singletons. The source material was PBMCs, sampled before TCRalphabeta/CD19-depleted stem cell transplant. The origin of the receptors is a child aged 2 to 10 with inherited bone marrow failure, due to receive a stem cell transplant.

This clonotype was seen ten or more times. This sequence joins TRBV27 and TRBJ1-5; TRBD1 matches at 8 bases. Per the germline V gene, CDR1 is MNHEY and CDR2 is SMNVEV (reference sequence). Losses at the gene ends were 10 bases for V and 9 bases for J; bases not matched to a gene: 8. The CDR3 contains 12 residues. CDR3 DNA: TGTGCCACCAAAACAGGGGGGCGGCCCCAGCATTTT. Encoded protein: CATKTGGRPQHF.

As concerns this clonotype: This may be a read error, as it is one base from a much larger clone. The CDR3 nucleotides read TGTGCCAGCAGTTTCGTAGGTGAAGTGGAGTACCAGCAGTACTTC. Translating gives CASSFVGEVEYQQYF. V is TRBV12-3 or TRBV12-4 and J is TRBJ2-7, with D unresolved. With 3 bases removed from V and 8 bases from J, the gap between germline ends came to 20 bases. The CDR3 sequence is 15 residues long.

The chain carries TRBV11-2 and TRBJ2-7, with D hard to call. The length of the CDR3 is 15 residues. The germline V gene has CDR1 SGHAT and CDR2 FQNNGV. V shed 3 bases and J shed 4 bases, with 16 bases lying between them. CDR3 sequence (DNA): TGTGCCAGCAGCTTTGTACTCTCTCTGCAATACGAGCAGTACTTC. Protein sequence: CASSFVLSLQYEQYF.

The J gene is TRBJ2-7, the V gene TRBV6-1; D might be TRBD1 (6 bases). The CDR3 consists of 14 residues. Germline values: CDR1 MNHNS, CDR2 SASEGT. The ends were cut back, 5 bases at V and 4 bases at J, with 15 bases in the middle. The CDR3 is CASSPPDSRYEQYF. The CDR3 DNA reads TGTGCCAGCAGTCCACCGGACAGCCGGTACGAGCAGTACTTC.

This clonotype was counted many times. V and J are TRBV5-6 and TRBJ2-7; the D gene is possibly TRBD2 (6 bases). The ends were cut back, 0 bases at V and 2 bases at J, with 12 bases in the middle. In germline, CDR1 is SGHDT, CDR2 YYEEEE. The CDR3 is 15 amino acids. CDR3 nucleotides: TGTGCCAGCAGCTTGGGGGCTAGCGTCGCCTACGAGCAGTACTTC. This sequence encodes CASSLGASVAYEQYF.

This clonotype was observed at least ten times. The rearrangement uses TRBV6-1 and TRBJ1-1, with D hard to call. CDR3 length: 15 residues. Trimming pared 7 bases from V and 5 bases from J, leaving 20 bases between. CDR1 and CDR2 from the germline V gene are MNHNS and SASEGT. CDR3 amino acids: CASTPLRGVATEAFF. DNA for the CDR3: TGTGCCAGCACCCCATTACGGGGTGTAGCAACTGAAGCTTTCTTT.

V gene TRBV19 combines with J gene TRBJ2-1; D might be TRBD2 (5 bases). Germline-derived CDR1 and CDR2 are LNHDA and SQIVND (reference sequence). This CDR3 spans 12 amino acids. V lost 5 bases and J 9 bases, leaving 11 bases between the germline ends. CDR3 DNA: TGTGCCAGTAGTGGAGGCTTTACTGAGCAGTTCTTC. Its protein is CASSGGFTEQFF.

The table lists this clonotype with many counts. V gene TRBV28 combines with J gene TRBJ1-5, with TRBD1 as a possible D gene (5 bases). The CDR3 has 17 amino acids. The V gene's germline CDR1 is MDHEN and CDR2 SYDVKM. V dropped 2 bases and J dropped 0 bases, with 14 bases sitting between them. In DNA, the CDR3 is TGTGCCAGCAGTTTACCCGGCCGGGGGGATAGCAATCAGCCCCAGCATTTT. Translation: CASSLPGRGDSNQPQHF.

This rearrangement joins TRBV7-9 to TRBJ1-1, with D hard to call. Germline lookup yields CDR1 SEHNR and CDR2 FQNEAQ (reference sequence). V lost 5 bases, J lost 3 bases, and 7 bases lay in between. The CDR3 runs to 12 residues. CDR3 nucleotides: TGTGCCAGCAGCCCCTGGGACACTGAAGCTTTCTTT. Translation: CASSPWDTEAFF.

This rearrangement joins TRBV5-1 to TRBJ2-2; possible D gene TRBD1, 6 bases. The CDR3 is made up of 17 amino acids. The V end lost 4 bases, the J end lost 3 bases, and 19 bases lay between the germline ends. CDR1 and CDR2 (germline): SGHRS, YFSETQ. CDR3 nucleotide sequence: TGCGCCAGCAGCAAGAGGACAGCCGTGCGGGACACCGGGGAGCTGTTTTTT. Protein sequence: CASSKRTAVRDTGELFF.

This clonotype was counted ten times or more. The V and J genes are TRBV4-1 and TRBJ2-3; D possibly corresponds to TRBD1 (5 bases). The CDR3 extends over 14 amino acids. V was pared by 1 base and J by 4 bases, with 9 bases between. Germline-derived CDR1 and CDR2 are MGHRA and YSYEKL. In nucleotides, the CDR3 is TGCGCCAGCAGCCAAGCGCAGGGTTCAGATACGCAGTATTTT. Protein product: CASSQAQGSDTQYF.

This clonotype was seen many times. This sequence joins TRBV4-3 and TRBJ1-3, with D maybe TRBD1 (5 bases). This CDR3 contains 15 residues. V gave up 1 base and J gave up 2 bases, with 9 bases separating them. Germline V lookup: CDR1 LGHNA, CDR2 YSLEER. This CDR3 reads CASSQVRAPGNTIYF. CDR3 nucleotide sequence: TGCGCCAGCAGCCAAGTCAGGGCCCCTGGAAACACCATATATTTT.

The gene calls are TRBV28 and TRBJ1-1; D call uncertain. V was shortened by 4 bases and J by 2 bases, with 17 bases between the two germline ends. This CDR3 region has 16 residues. Germline-derived CDR1 and CDR2 are MDHEN and SYDVKM. CDR3 sequence (DNA): TGTGCCAGCAGTTCTCCGGCAGGCCGGGGTAACACTGAAGCTTTCTTT. Residues: CASSSPAGRGNTEAFF. The whole variable domain, remainder taken from reference TRBV28 and TRBJ1-1, is DVKVTQSSRYLVKRTGEKVFLECVQDMDHENMFWYRQDPGLGLRLIYFSYDVKMKEKGDIPEGYSVSREKKERFSLILESASTNQTSMYLCASSSPAGRGNTEAFFGQGTRLTVV.

In its sample, this clonotype was seen many times. The rearrangement uses TRBV4-3 and TRBJ2-1, with unresolved D. Germline V gene lookup returns CDR1 LGHNA and CDR2 YSLEER. The V and J ends lost 0 bases and 3 bases respectively, with 12 bases between them. CDR3 size: 16 residues. The CDR3 region is CASSQDRQRGYNEQFF. CDR3 DNA sequence: TGCGCCAGCAGCCAAGATAGGCAGCGAGGCTACAATGAGCAGTTCTTC.

This clonotype was counted only a few times. The chain recombines TRBV29-1 with TRBJ2-7; D ambiguous. From germline, CDR1 is SQVTM and CDR2 ANQGSEA. V lost 4 bases, J lost 7 bases, and 17 bases lay in between. The CDR3 loop spans 13 amino acids. CDR3 sequence: CSVGWGITPEQYF. Here the CDR3 DNA reads TGCAGCGTTGGGTGGGGTATAACCCCGGAGCAGTACTTC.

This clonotype was seen only a few times. The genes are TRBV18 and TRBJ2-7; TRBD2 matches at 12 bases. Germline V gene data show CDR1 as KGHSH and CDR2 as LQKENI. The CDR3 is 17 amino acids. The V and J ends lost 6 bases and 4 bases, in that order; junction bases with no gene match: 13. This CDR3 is CASSPSASSGRAYEQYF. The CDR3 DNA reads as TGTGCCAGCTCGCCATCCGCCTCTAGCGGGAGGGCTTACGAGCAGTACTTC. Full variable domain (rest looked up from reference TRBV18 and TRBJ2-7): NAGVMQNPRHLVRRRGQEARLRCSPMKGHSHVYWYRQLPEEGLKFMVYLQKENIIDESGMPKERFSAEFPKEGPSILRIQQVVRGDSAAYFCASSPSASSGRAYEQYFGPGTRLTVT.

Many counts were recorded for this clonotype. This chain joins TRBV4-3 and TRBJ2-7, with a weak D call TRBD2 (6 bases). V was shortened by 0 bases and J by 1 base, with 22 bases between the two germline ends. CDR1 is LGHNA, CDR2 YSLEER, per germline. The CDR3 length is 19 residues. Here the CDR3 reads CASSQDMSLRDLASYEQYF. In nucleotides, the CDR3 is TGCGCCAGCAGCCAAGACATGAGCCTACGGGACTTAGCTTCCTACGAGCAGTACTTC.

Note on this clonotype: A single base separates this from a much larger clone, so it may be a read error. The chain combines TRBV7-2 with TRBJ1-1; unclear D gene. The germline gives CDR1 SGHTA, CDR2 FQGNSA. V was clipped by 5 bases and J by 9 bases, with 25 bases between them. This CDR3 region has 16 residues. The CDR3 DNA is TGTGCCAGCAGCCTTATTGGCCGGGCAGGCGTGCTTAAAGCTTTCTTT. This gives the protein CASSLIGRAGVLKAFF. The whole variable domain, filled in from reference TRBV7-2 and TRBJ1-1, reads GAGVSQSPSNKVTEKGKDVELRCDPISGHTALYWYRQSLGQGLEFLIYFQGNSAPDKSGLPSDRFSAERTGGSVSTLTIQRTQQEDSAVYLCASSLIGRAGVLKAFFGQGTRLTVV.

At least ten counts were recorded for this clonotype. The rearrangement uses TRBV9 and TRBJ2-2; 11 bases fit TRBD2. Germline V gives CDR1 SGDLS, CDR2 YYNGEE. The CDR3 loop spans 15 amino acids. Losses at the gene ends were 0 bases for V and 5 bases for J; bases not matched to a gene: 0. For the CDR3, the DNA is TGTGCCAGCAGCGTAGGACTAGCGGGAACCGGGGAGCTGTTTTTT. Its translation: CASSVGLAGTGELFF.

This clonotype was seen at least ten times. The chain recombines TRBV5-1 with TRBJ1-1; a possible D gene is TRBD1 (6 bases). The V and J ends lost 2 bases and 3 bases respectively, with 11 bases between them. CDR1 and CDR2 (germline): SGHRS, YFSETQ. The CDR3 covers 14 residues. This chain's CDR3 is CASSLQGPDTEAFF. The CDR3 DNA reads as TGCGCCAGCAGCTTACAGGGTCCGGACACTGAAGCTTTCTTT.

This clonotype appeared once. This could be a read error, since a much larger clone is one nucleotide away. The chain couples TRBV7-9 to TRBJ2-5; 8 bases agree with TRBD2. V shed 4 bases and J 5 bases; nucleotides not matched to a gene: 9. This CDR3 spans 15 amino acids. The V gene's germline CDR1 is SEHNR and CDR2 FQNEAQ (reference sequence). This CDR3 is CASSYVREGPETQYF. As DNA, the CDR3 is TGTGCCAGCAGCTACGTCCGGGAGGGCCCGGAGACCCAGTACTTC.

This clonotype was recorded at least ten times. CDR3 region: CASSIRQGFYGYTF. CDR3 DNA sequence: TGTGCCAGCAGCATACGACAGGGATTCTATGGCTACACCTTC. The V call is TRBV5-4, the J call TRBJ1-2, with TRBD1 matching 7 bases. Germline V CDR1 and CDR2: SGHNT, YYREEE (reference sequence). The CDR3 covers 14 residues. Unmatched junction bases numbered 7, after V lost 4 bases and J lost 4 bases.

The table lists this clonotype with many counts. The rearrangement joins TRBV4-3 to TRBJ2-1, with 13 bases that match TRBD2. This CDR3 has 16 residues. From germline, CDR1 is LGHNA and CDR2 YSLEER. V trimming: 2 bases; J trimming: 6 bases; junction bases outside the gene matches: 4. The DNA of the CDR3 is TGCGCCAGCAGCCAAACTAGCGGGAGGGGAGGCAATGAGCAGTTCTTC. This encodes CASSQTSGRGGNEQFF.

This clonotype was counted at least ten times. The chain has TRBV4-2 and TRBJ2-1, with 13 bases identical to TRBD2. V was clipped by 3 bases and J by 8 bases; unmatched bases: 4. The CDR3 runs to 15 residues. The germline gives CDR1 LGHNA, CDR2 YNFKEQ. The CDR3 loop reads CASSQPGLAGDEQFF. The CDR3 bases are TGTGCCAGCAGCCAGCCCGGACTAGCGGGAGATGAGCAGTTCTTC.

This clonotype appeared many times. The chain links TRBV9 to TRBJ2-1, with 8 bases matching TRBD2. Germline V gene sequence: CDR1 SGDLS, CDR2 YYNGEE. With 0 bases clipped from V and 8 bases from J, the junction kept 7 bases outside the gene matches. This CDR3 has 15 residues. The CDR3: CASSVGSGSKDEQFF. As DNA, the CDR3 is TGTGCCAGCAGCGTAGGCAGCGGGAGTAAGGATGAGCAGTTCTTC.

This clonotype was seen ten or more times. This chain uses TRBV28 with TRBJ2-7; D gene ambiguous. This CDR3 is 15 amino acids long. Germline V gives CDR1 MDHEN, CDR2 SYDVKM. With 4 bases removed from V and 0 bases from J, the gap between germline ends came to 13 bases. CDR3 region: CASSSRTESSYEQYF. The DNA for the CDR3 is TGTGCCAGCAGTTCTAGGACGGAAAGCTCCTACGAGCAGTACTTC.

This clonotype came up many times. The V and J genes are TRBV27 and TRBJ2-5, with 13 bases matching TRBD2. The CDR3 is made up of 13 amino acids. The V segment lost 4 bases and the J segment 7 bases; nucleotides outside the gene matches: 0. The germline CDR1 and CDR2 sequences are MNHEY and SMNVEV (reference sequence). The CDR3 DNA reads as TGTGCCAGCAGTTGGACTAGCGGGGGGACCCAGTACTTC. It codes for CASSWTSGGTQYF.

This chain uses TRBV5-8 with TRBJ2-7; no firm D call. Germline V lookup: CDR1 SGHTS, CDR2 YDEGEE. CDR3 length: 13 amino acids. V lost 4 bases and J 2 bases, leaving 10 bases between the germline ends. CDR3 protein: CASSPLNTYEQYF. CDR3 bases: TGTGCCAGCAGCCCGCTCAACACCTACGAGCAGTACTTC.

This clonotype occurred many times. The chain has TRBV4-3 and TRBJ1-4; 7 bases fit TRBD1. CDR3 length equals 17 residues. CDR1 is LGHNA and CDR2 is YSLEER in the germline V gene. The V gene end was trimmed by 0 bases and the J gene end by 4 bases; junction bases not matched to a gene: 8. The CDR3 region is CASSQDSFRQGNEKLFF. CDR3 nucleotide sequence: TGCGCCAGCAGCCAAGATTCTTTCAGACAGGGTAATGAAAAACTGTTTTTT.

The table lists this clonotype with a few counts. This chain uses TRBV12-3 or TRBV12-4 with TRBJ1-2, with D possibly being TRBD1 (5 bases). V shed 5 bases and J shed 5 bases, with 15 bases lying between them. This CDR3 has 14 amino acids. CDR3 loop: CASSPLAGGYGYTF. CDR3 sequence (DNA): TGTGCCAGCAGTCCCCTTGCGGGGGGATATGGCTACACCTTC.